This entry features one T cell receptor beta chain sequence. Germline V CDR1 and CDR2: LNHNV, YYDKDF (reference sequence). The V segment lost 5 bases and the J segment 6 bases; nucleotides outside the gene matches: 8. The CDR3 sequence is 15 residues long. Method: immunoSEQ multiplex PCR; TCRdb's copy keeps in-frame clones and lacks some. The data hold approximately 150,000 clones, with roughly four fifths observed a single time. The data were obtained in a study of blood T cell repertoires in COVID-19. Study-wide background: Sample material is recorded as cDNA or gDNA derived from T cells, B-cell-depleted T cells, or PBMCs.

The sequencing sample was made of peripheral blood. This receptor was identified in a human donor in a cohort sampled during active COVID-19. This sequence joins TRBV15 and TRBJ2-7, with 12 bases matching TRBD2. CDR3 coding DNA: TGTGCCACCAGCGCCTGGACTAGCGGGACTGCCGAGCAGTACTTC. Its protein product is CATSAWTSGTAEQYF.